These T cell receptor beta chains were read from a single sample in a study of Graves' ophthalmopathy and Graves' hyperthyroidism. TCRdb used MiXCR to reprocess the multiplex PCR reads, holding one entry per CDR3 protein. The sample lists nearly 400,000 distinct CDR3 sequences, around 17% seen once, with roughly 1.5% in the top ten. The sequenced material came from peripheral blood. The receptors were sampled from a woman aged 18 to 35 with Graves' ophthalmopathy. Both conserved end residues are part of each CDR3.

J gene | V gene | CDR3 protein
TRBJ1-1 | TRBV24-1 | CATSDLLGRGENTEAFF
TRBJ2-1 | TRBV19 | CASSKLFNNEQFF
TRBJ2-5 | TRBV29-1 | CSVDIQGGETQYF
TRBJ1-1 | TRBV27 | CASSFRRGRTEAFF
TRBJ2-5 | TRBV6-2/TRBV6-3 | CASSYGSSRKETQYF
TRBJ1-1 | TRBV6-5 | CASSYPGGTNTEAFF
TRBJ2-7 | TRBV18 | CASSQSGGSYEQYF
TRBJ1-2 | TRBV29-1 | CSVFGVLGGYTF
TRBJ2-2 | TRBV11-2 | CASSSPPGTANTGELFF
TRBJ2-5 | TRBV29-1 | CSVKGSSGQETQYF
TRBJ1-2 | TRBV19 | CASSYTGVAGYTF
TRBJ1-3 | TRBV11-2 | CASAESPSTFSGNTIYF
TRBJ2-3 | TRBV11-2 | CASSLEGSPYTQYF
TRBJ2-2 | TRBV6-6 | CASSYPLVPGLASYNTGELFF
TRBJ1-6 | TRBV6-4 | CASSDGILSGSPLHF
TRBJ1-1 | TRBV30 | CAWRMNTEAFF
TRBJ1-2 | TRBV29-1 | CSVETSRGYTF
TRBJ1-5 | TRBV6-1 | CASSVRPGAQPQHF
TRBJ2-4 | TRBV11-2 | CASSLNPGVAKNIQYF
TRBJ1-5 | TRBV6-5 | CASSAGQTSNQPQHF
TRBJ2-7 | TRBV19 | CATSFRGAYEQYF
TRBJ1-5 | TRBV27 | CASSLSGGIGQPQHF
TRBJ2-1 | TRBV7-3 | CASSSRQSNEQFF
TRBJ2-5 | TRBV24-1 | CATSETGTGGSIQETQYF
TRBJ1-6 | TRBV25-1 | CASSLSRTGRNSPLHF
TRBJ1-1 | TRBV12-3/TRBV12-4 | CASRGGQGIFAAFF
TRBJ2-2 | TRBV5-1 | CASSLVGFRYTGELFF
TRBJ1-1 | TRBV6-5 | CASSLPIPSTEAFF
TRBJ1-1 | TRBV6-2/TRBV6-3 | CASSRIPGPDNTEAFF
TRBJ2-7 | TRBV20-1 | CSASVRDLWEQYF
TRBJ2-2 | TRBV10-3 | CATVLRTGGKNTGELFF
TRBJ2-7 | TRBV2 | CASSRSDRPSYEQYF
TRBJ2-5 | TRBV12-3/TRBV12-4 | CASSFSGGTQYF
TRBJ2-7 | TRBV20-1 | CSASPGQGYEQYF
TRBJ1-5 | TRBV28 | CASSLIRVASQPQHF
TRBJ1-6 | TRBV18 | CASSLLEGDNSPLHF
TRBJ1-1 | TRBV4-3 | CASSQHTGGDGEAFF
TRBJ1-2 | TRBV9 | CASSPQGGGLTFYGYTF
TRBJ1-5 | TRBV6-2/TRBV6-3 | CASSYLGNQPQHF
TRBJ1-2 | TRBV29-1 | CSVEDLEGARGYTF
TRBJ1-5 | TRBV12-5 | CASAPQPNQPQHF
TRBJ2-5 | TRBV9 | CASSTGPDQETQYF
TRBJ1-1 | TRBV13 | CASSLAGGLKTEAFF